This passage covers 7 T cell receptor beta chains from one sample sequenced in a study of CD8+ T cells in alopecia areata. Sequencing relied on a cDNA template that was reverse transcribed from extracted RNA. Only in-frame clones appear in the TCRdb table, and some are missing; sequencing was by immunoSEQ multiplex PCR. Among 110,000 to 150,000 clones listed, approximately 56% were seen once. The sample comprised CD8+ T cells sorted from blood. Source of these receptors: a human donor in good health.

The chain uses TRBV5-1 and TRBJ2-2; D uncertain. The CDR3 covers 17 residues. Per germline, CDR1 SGHRS and CDR2 YFSETQ. Trimming cost V 3 bases and J 3 bases, with 18 bases left between them. CDR3 protein: CASSYTGLPADTGELFF. The DNA of the CDR3 is TGCGCCAGCAGCTATACGGGCCTCCCGGCGGACACCGGGGAGCTGTTTTTT.

This chain connects TRBV6-5 to TRBJ1-1; D possibly corresponds to TRBD1 (6 bases). Germline-derived CDR1 and CDR2 are MNHEY and SVGAGI. V lost 6 bases and J 7 bases, leaving 9 bases between the germline ends. The CDR3 spans 11 residues. The CDR3 bases are TGTGCCAGCAGAACAGGGCTTGAAGCTTTCTTT. Its translation is CASRTGLEAFF.

Details on this clone: Within the sample, other DNA sequences also encode this same CDR3. This rearrangement joins TRBV6-5 to TRBJ1-5; tentatively, D is TRBD1 (5 bases). Trimming removed 4 bases from V and 1 base from J, with 8 bases in between. This CDR3 comprises 14 residues. Germline CDR1 MNHEY, CDR2 SVGAGI. CDR3 region: CASSLGVSNQPQHF. The DNA of the CDR3 is TGTGCCAGCAGTTTGGGGGTAAGCAATCAGCCCCAGCATTTT.

The rearrangement uses TRBV10-2 and TRBJ2-2; D is unclear. CDR1 is WSHSY, CDR2 SAAADI, per germline. The V and J ends lost 0 bases and 6 bases respectively, with 8 bases between them. The CDR3 loop spans 14 amino acids. The CDR3 is CASSESVWAGELFF. DNA for the CDR3: TGCGCCAGCAGTGAGTCGGTTTGGGCCGGGGAGCTGTTTTTT.

V and J are TRBV2 and TRBJ2-7, with D maybe TRBD1 (5 bases). The CDR3 covers 15 residues. The ends were cut back, 0 bases at V and 0 bases at J, with 9 bases in the middle. Germline CDR1 and CDR2: SNHLY and FYNNEI. DNA of the CDR3: TGTGCCAGCAGTGAAGCAGGGGCCCCCTCCTACGAGCAGTACTTC. This codes for CASSEAGAPSYEQYF.

The chain links TRBV6-5 to TRBJ1-2; a possible D gene is TRBD1 (6 bases). The CDR3 consists of 13 residues. Germline V gene data show CDR1 as MNHEY and CDR2 as SVGAGI. V was clipped by 5 bases and J by 6 bases, with 13 bases between them. Here the CDR3 reads CASSSGQNNGYTF. Here the CDR3 DNA reads TGTGCCAGCAGTAGCGGACAGAACAATGGCTACACCTTC.

This clone was counted a few times. The chain employs TRBV29-1 and TRBJ2-3; D may be TRBD1 or TRBD2 (6 bases each). The V end lost 1 base, the J end lost 2 bases, and 22 bases lay between the germline ends. Looked up from germline, CDR1 is SQVTM and CDR2 is ANQGSEA. CDR3 size: 18 residues. CDR3 in amino acids: CSVEGRGQTLPSTDTQYF. The CDR3 coding sequence is TGCAGCGTTGAAGGGAGGGGACAAACCCTACCTTCCACAGATACGCAGTATTTT.